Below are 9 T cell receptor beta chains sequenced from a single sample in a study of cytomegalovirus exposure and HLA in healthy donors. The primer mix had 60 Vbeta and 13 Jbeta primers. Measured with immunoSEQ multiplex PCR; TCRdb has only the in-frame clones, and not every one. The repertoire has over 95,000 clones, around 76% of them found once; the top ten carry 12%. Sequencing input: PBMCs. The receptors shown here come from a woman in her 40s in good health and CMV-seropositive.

CDR3 in amino acids: CSTQGGEQFF. The CDR3 DNA is TGCAGCACGCAAGGGGGTGAGCAGTTCTTC. The chain links TRBV29-1 to TRBJ2-1; tentative D call: TRBD1 (6 bases). Trimming shortened V by 8 bases and J by 9 bases, and 11 bases separated the two germline ends. The CDR3 is made up of 10 amino acids. From germline, CDR1 is SQVTM and CDR2 ANQGSEA.

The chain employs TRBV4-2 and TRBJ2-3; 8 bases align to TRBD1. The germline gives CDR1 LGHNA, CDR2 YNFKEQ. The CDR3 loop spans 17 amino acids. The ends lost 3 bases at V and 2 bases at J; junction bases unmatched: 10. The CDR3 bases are TGTGCCAGCAGCCATCCTCAGGGGGCCCCCAACACAGATACGCAGTATTTT. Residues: CASSHPQGAPNTDTQYF.

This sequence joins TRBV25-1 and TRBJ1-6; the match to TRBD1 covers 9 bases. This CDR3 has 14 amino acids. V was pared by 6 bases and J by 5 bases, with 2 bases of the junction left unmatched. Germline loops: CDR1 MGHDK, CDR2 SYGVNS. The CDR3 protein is CASRGQGDNSPLHF. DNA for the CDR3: TGTGCCAGCAGGGGACAGGGAGATAATTCACCCCTCCACTTT.

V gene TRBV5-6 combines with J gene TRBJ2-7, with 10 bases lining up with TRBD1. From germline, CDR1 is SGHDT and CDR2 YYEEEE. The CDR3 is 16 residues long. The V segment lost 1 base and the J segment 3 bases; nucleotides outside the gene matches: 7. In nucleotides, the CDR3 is TGTGCCAGCAGCTTGTACGGGACAGGGGTACTCTACGAGCAGTACTTC. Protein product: CASSLYGTGVLYEQYF.

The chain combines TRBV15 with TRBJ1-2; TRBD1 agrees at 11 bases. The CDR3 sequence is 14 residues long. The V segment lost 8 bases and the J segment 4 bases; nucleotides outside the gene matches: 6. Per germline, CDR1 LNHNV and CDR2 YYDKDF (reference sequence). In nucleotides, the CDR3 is TGTGCCACCCGGACAGGGGGCGAAGGCTATGGCTACACCTTC. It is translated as CATRTGGEGYGYTF.

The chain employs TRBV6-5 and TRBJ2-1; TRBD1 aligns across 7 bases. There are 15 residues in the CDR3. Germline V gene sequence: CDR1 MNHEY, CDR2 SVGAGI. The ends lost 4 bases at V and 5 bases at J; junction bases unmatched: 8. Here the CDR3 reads CASSSENRGNNEQFF. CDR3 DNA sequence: TGTGCCAGCAGTTCCGAGAACAGGGGTAACAATGAGCAGTTCTTC.

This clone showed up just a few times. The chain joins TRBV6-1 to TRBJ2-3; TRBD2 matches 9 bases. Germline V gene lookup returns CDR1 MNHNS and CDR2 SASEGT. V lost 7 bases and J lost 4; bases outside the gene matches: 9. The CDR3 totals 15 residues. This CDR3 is CASTLEAGGSDTQYF. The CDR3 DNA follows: TGTGCCAGCACGTTAGAAGCGGGGGGCTCAGATACGCAGTATTTT.

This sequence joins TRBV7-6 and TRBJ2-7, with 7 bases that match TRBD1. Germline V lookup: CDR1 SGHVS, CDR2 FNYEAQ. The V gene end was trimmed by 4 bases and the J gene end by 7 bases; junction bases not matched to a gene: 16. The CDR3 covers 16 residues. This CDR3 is CASSSSPGTATREQYF. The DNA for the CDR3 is TGTGCCAGCAGCTCCAGTCCCGGGACAGCTACCAGGGAGCAGTACTTC.

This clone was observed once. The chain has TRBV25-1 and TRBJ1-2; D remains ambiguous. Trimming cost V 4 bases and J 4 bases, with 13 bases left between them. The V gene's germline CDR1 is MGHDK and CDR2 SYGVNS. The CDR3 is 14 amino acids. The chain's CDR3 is CASSGSGYVYGYTF. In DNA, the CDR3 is TGTGCCAGCAGTGGTTCGGGGTATGTCTATGGCTACACCTTC.